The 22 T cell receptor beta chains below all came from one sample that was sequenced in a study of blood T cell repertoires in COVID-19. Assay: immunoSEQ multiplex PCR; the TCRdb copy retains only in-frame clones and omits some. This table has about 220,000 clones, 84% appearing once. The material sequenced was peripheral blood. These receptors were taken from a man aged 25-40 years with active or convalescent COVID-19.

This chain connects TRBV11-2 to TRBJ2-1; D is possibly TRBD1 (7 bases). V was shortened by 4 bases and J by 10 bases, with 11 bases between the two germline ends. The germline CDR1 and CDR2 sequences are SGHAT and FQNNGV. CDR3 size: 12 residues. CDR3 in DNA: TGTGCCAGCAGCTACCAGGGGGGAGAGCAGTTCTTC. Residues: CASSYQGGEQFF.

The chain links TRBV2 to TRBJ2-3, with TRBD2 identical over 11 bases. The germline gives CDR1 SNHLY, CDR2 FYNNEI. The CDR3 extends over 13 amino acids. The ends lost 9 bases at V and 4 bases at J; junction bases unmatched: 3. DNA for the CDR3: TGTGCCAGTAGCGGGGGGGCAGCAGATACGCAGTATTTT. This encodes CASSGGAADTQYF.

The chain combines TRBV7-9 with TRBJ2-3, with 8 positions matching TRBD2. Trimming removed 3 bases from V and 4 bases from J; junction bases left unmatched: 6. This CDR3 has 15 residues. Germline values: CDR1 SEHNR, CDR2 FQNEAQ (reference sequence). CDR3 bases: TGTGCCAGCAGCTTCGGGGCGGGAGGAGCAGATACGCAGTATTTT. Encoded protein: CASSFGAGGADTQYF. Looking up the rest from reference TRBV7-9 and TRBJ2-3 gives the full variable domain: DTGVSQNPRHKITKRGQNVTFRCDPISEHNRLYWYRQTLGQGPEFLTYFQNEAQLEKSRLLSDRFSAERPKGSFSTLEIQRTEQGDSAMYLCASSFGAGGADTQYFGPGTRLTVL.

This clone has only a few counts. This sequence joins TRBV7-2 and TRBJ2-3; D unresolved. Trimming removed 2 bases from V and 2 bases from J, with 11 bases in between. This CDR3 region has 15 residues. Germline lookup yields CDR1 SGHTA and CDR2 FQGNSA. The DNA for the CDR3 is TGTGCCAGCAGCTTATGGTACAACCCCACAGATACGCAGTATTTT. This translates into CASSLWYNPTDTQYF.

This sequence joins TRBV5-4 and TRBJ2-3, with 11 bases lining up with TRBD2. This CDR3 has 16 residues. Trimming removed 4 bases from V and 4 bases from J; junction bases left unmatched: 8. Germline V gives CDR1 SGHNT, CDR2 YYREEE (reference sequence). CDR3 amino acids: CASSHTSGSLSDTQYF. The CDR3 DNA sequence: TGTGCCAGCAGCCATACTAGCGGGAGTTTGTCAGATACGCAGTATTTT.

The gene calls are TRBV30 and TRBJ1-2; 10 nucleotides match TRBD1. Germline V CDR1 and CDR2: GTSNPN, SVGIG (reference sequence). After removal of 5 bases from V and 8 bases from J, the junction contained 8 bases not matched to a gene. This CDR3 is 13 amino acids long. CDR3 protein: CAWAGQGVEGYTF. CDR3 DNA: TGTGCCTGGGCCGGACAGGGGGTAGAGGGCTACACCTTC.

CDR3 in amino acids: CASSLGQNTGELFF. In nucleotides, the CDR3 is TGTGCCAGCTCCCTGGGACAGAACACCGGGGAGCTGTTTTTT. The chain uses TRBV18 and TRBJ2-2, with D perhaps matching TRBD1 (6 bases). Per germline, CDR1 KGHSH and CDR2 LQKENI. The CDR3 has 14 residues. V lost 6 bases, J lost 1 base, and 9 bases lay in between.

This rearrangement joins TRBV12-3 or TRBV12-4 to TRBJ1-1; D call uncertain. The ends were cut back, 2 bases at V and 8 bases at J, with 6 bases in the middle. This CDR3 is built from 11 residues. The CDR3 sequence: CASSLYQEAFF. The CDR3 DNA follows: TGTGCCAGCAGTTTATACCAGGAAGCTTTCTTT.

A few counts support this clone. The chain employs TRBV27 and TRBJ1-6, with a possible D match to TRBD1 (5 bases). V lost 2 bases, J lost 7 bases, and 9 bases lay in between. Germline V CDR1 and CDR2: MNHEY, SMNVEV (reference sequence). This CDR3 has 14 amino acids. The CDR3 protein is CASSLGRANSPLHF. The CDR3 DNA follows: TGTGCCAGCAGTTTAGGCAGGGCCAATTCACCCCTCCACTTT.

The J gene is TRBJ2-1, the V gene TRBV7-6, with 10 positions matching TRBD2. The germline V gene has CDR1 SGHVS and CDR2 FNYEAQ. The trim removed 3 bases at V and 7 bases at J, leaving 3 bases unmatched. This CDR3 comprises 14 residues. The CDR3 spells CASSLGLARNEQFF. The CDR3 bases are TGTGCCAGCAGCTTGGGACTAGCGAGGAATGAGCAGTTCTTC.

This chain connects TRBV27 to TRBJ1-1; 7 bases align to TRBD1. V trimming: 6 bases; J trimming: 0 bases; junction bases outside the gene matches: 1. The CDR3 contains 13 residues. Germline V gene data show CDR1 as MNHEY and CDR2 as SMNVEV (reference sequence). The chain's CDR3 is CASRGTVNTEAFF. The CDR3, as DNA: TGTGCCAGCAGGGGGACAGTGAACACTGAAGCTTTCTTT.

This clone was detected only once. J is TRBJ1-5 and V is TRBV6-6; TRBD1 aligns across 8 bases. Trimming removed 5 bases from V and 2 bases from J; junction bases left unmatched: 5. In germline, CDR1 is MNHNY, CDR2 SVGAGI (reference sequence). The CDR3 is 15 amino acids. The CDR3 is CASSQGALGNQPQHF. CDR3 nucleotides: TGTGCCAGCAGTCAGGGGGCGTTAGGCAATCAGCCCCAGCATTTT.

The CDR3 spells CASSYSGRYLPNQPQHF. The CDR3 DNA reads TGTGCCAGCAGTTACTCCGGCAGGTACCTTCCCAATCAGCCCCAGCATTTT. The V and J genes are TRBV6-2 or TRBV6-3 and TRBJ1-5; D unclear. Trimming pared 0 bases from V and 3 bases from J, leaving 15 bases between. CDR3 length: 17 amino acids. Per germline, CDR1 MNHEY and CDR2 SVGEGT.

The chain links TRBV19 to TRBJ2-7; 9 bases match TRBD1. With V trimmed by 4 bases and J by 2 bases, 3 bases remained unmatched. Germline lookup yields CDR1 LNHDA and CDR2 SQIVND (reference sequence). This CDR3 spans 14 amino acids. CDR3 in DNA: TGTGCCAGTAGTACACGGGACAGGGCCTACGAGCAGTACTTC. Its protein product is CASSTRDRAYEQYF.

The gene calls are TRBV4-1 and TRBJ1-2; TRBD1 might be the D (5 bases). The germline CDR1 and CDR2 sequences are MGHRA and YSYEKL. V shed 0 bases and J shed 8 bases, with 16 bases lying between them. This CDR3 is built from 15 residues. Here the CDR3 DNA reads TGCGCCAGCAGCCAAGATTCTATCCGGGGGGACGGCTACACCTTC. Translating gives CASSQDSIRGDGYTF.

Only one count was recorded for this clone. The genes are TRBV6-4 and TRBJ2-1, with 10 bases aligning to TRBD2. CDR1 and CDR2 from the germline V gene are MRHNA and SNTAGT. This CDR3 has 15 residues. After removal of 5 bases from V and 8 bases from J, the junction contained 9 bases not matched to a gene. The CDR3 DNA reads TGTGCCAGCAGTCCTAGCGGGGGAGGTCGGGATGAGCAGTTCTTC. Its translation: CASSPSGGGRDEQFF.

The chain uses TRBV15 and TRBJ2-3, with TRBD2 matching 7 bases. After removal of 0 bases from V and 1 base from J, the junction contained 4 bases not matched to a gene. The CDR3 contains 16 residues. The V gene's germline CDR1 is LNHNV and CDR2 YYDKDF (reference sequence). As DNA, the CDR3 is TGTGCCACCAGCAGAGATCCCCGGGGGGGCACAGATACGCAGTATTTT. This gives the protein CATSRDPRGGTDTQYF.

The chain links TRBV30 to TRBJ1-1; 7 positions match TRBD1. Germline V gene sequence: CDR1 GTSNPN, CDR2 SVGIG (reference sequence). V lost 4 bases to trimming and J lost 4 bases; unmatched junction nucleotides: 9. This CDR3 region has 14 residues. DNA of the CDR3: TGTGCCTGGACTTTGGGACAGCCTGGCACTGAAGCTTTCTTT. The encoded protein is CAWTLGQPGTEAFF.

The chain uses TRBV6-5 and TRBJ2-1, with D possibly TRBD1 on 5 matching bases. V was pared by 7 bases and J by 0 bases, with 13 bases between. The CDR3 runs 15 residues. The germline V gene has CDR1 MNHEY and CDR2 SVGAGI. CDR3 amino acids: CASKIGASSYNEQFF. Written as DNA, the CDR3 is TGTGCCAGCAAGATTGGGGCCAGCTCCTACAATGAGCAGTTCTTC.

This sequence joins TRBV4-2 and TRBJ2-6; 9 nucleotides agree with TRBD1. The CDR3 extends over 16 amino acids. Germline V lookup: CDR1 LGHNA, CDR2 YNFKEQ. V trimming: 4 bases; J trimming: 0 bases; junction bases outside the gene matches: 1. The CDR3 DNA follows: TGTGCCAGCAGCCCGACAGGGGGCTCTGGGGCCAACGTCCTGACTTTC. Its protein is CASSPTGGSGANVLTF.

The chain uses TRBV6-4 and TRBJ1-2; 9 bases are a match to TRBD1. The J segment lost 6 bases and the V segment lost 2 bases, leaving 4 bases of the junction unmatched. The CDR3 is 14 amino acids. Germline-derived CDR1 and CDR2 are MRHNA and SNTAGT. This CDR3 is CASSDGTGFDGYTF. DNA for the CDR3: TGTGCCAGCAGTGACGGGACAGGGTTCGATGGCTACACCTTC.

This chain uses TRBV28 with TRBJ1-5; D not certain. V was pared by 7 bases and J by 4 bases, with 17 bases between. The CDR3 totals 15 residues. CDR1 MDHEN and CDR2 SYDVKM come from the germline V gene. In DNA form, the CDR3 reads TGTGCCAGCATCTTGACACCGGGGTTTAATCAGCCCCAGCATTTT. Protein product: CASILTPGFNQPQHF.